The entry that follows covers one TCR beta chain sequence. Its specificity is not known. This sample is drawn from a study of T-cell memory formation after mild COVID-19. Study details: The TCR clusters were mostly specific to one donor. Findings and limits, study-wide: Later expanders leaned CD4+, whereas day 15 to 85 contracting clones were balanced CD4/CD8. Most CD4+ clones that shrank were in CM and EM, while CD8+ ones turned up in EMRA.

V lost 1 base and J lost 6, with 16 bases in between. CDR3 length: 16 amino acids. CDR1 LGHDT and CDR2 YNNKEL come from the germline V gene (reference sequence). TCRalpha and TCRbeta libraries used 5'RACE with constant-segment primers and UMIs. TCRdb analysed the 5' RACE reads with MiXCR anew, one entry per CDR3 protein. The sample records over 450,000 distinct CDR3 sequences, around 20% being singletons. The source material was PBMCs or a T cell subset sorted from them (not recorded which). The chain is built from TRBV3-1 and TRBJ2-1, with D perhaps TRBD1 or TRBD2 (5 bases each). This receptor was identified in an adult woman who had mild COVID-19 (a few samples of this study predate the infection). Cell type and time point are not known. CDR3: CASSQAGTDLTNEQFF. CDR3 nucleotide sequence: TGTGCCAGCAGCCAAGCCGGGACCGACTTAACCAATGAGCAGTTCTTC.